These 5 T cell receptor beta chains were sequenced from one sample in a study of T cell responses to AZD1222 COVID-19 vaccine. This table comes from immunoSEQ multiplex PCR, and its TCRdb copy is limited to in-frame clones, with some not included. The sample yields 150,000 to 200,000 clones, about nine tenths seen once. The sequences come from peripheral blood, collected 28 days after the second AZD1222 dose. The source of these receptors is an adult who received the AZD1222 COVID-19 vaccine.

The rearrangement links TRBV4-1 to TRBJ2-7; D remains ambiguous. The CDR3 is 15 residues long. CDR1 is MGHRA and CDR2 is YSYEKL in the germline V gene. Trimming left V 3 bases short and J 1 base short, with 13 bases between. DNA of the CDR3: TGCGCCAGCAGCCAGGTCCTCTTCGGGTCCTACGAGCAGTACTTC. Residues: CASSQVLFGSYEQYF.

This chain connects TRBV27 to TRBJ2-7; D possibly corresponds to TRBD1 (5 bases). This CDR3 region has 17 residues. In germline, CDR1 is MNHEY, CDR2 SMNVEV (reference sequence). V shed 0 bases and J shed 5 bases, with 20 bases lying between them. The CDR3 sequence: CASSLSTGAALVHEQYF. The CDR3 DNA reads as TGTGCCAGCAGTTTATCGACTGGGGCAGCACTCGTACACGAGCAGTACTTC.

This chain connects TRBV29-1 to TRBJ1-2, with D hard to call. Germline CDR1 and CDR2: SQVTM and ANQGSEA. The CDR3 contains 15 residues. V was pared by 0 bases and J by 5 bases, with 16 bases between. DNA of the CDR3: TGCAGCGTTGAAGACAGGCGACGTGGGGTATATGGCTACACCTTC. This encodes CSVEDRRRGVYGYTF.

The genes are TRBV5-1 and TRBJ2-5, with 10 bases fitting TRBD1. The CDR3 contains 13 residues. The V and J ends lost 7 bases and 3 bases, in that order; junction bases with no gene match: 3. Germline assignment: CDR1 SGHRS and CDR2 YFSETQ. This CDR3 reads CASSGTGEETQYF. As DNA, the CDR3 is TGCGCCAGCTCCGGGACAGGGGAAGAGACCCAGTACTTC.

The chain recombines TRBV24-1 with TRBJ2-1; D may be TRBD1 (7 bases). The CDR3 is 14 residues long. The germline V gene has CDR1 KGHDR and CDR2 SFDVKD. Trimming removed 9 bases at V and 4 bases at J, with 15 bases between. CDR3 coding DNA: TGTGCCACCCAGGGGGGACAGTATTACAATGAGCAGTTCTTC. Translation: CATQGGQYYNEQFF.